This paragraph reports one T cell receptor beta chain. This CDR3 is built from 15 residues. The J segment lost 6 bases and the V segment lost 5 bases, leaving 5 bases of the junction unmatched. Germline-derived CDR1 and CDR2 are SNHLY and FYNNEI. The data derive from a study of blood T cell repertoires in COVID-19. In the study overall: Sample material is recorded as cDNA or gDNA derived from T cells, B-cell-depleted T cells, or PBMCs.

Authors' analysis steps: Nucleated cell counts were estimated from reference gene primer amplification. The repertoire was sequenced with immunoSEQ multiplex PCR; TCRdb's copy has only in-frame clones and lacks some. For V, J and clone size, that table is used; D and trimming come from the DNA. The repertoire includes 90,000 to 110,000 clones, 80% to 85% of them detected once, and 15% sits in the top ten. Material: peripheral blood. The chain joins TRBV2 to TRBJ2-1; 12 bases map to TRBD2. The TCR was taken from a woman of 80 years or more with acute or convalescent COVID-19. CDR3 protein: CASSRLAGVVNEQFF. The CDR3 DNA follows: TGTGCCAGCAGTCGACTAGCGGGAGTTGTCAATGAGCAGTTCTTC.